This is a list of T cell receptor beta chains from one sample in a study of blood T cell repertoires in COVID-19. TCRdb keeps only in-frame clones here, not all; method: immunoSEQ multiplex PCR. The profile shows some 300,000 clones, approximately 90% of them singletons. The sample comprised peripheral blood. These receptors were collected from a woman aged 45-59 years with COVID-19, enrolled during active disease. CDR3s include the opening cysteine and the closing phenylalanine or tryptophan. A D gene is named only where the DNA matches it firmly. Rows may omit the clone size; those that give it use once, few, many or a size class.

d_gene: .
v_gene: TRBV7-2
j_gene: TRBJ1-5
abundance: few
CDR3aa: CASSLYYSNQPQHF
CDR3nt: TGTGCCAGCAGCCTCTATTATAGCAATCAGCCCCAGCATTTT

d_gene: .
v_gene: TRBV7-9
j_gene: TRBJ1-1
abundance: .
CDR3aa: CASSLEALVRQEAFF
CDR3nt: TGTGCCAGCAGCTTAGAGGCACTGGTTAGACAGGAAGCTTTCTTT

d_gene: .
v_gene: TRBV19
j_gene: TRBJ2-5
abundance: .
CDR3aa: CASSIQMQGFQETQYF
CDR3nt: TGTGCCAGTAGTATCCAAATGCAGGGTTTCCAAGAGACCCAGTACTTC

d_gene: TRBD2
v_gene: TRBV19
j_gene: TRBJ2-1
abundance: once
CDR3aa: CASSATSGRAHEQFF
CDR3nt: TGTGCCAGTAGCGCGACTAGCGGGAGGGCCCATGAGCAGTTCTTC

d_gene: TRBD1
v_gene: TRBV5-4
j_gene: TRBJ2-7
abundance: .
CDR3aa: CASSFGQGDEQYF
CDR3nt: TGTGCCAGCAGCTTTGGGCAGGGGGACGAGCAGTACTTC

d_gene: TRBD1
v_gene: TRBV11-2
j_gene: TRBJ2-2
abundance: .
CDR3aa: CASSSGTGRNTGELFF
CDR3nt: TGTGCCAGCAGCTCCGGGACAGGGAGGAACACCGGGGAGCTGTTTTTT

d_gene: .
v_gene: TRBV24-1
j_gene: TRBJ2-5
abundance: .
CDR3aa: CATSETGTKSQETQYF
CDR3nt: TGTGCCACCAGTGAAACCGGGACAAAGAGTCAAGAGACCCAGTACTTC

d_gene: .
v_gene: TRBV20-1
j_gene: TRBJ2-1
abundance: .
CDR3aa: CSATTGGFGIF
CDR3nt: TGCAGTGCTACGACCGGCGGGTTTGGGATCTTC

d_gene: TRBD1
v_gene: TRBV10-2
j_gene: TRBJ1-2
abundance: once
CDR3aa: CASRDPPGGYYGYTF
CDR3nt: TGCGCCAGCAGGGACCCTCCAGGGGGATACTATGGCTACACCTTC

d_gene: .
v_gene: TRBV5-1
j_gene: TRBJ1-1
abundance: .
CDR3aa: CASSSSRSLNTEAFF
CDR3nt: TGCGCCAGCAGCTCCTCGAGGAGCCTGAACACTGAAGCTTTCTTT

d_gene: TRBD2
v_gene: TRBV19
j_gene: TRBJ2-1
abundance: .
CDR3aa: CASSINLAGVNEQFF
CDR3nt: TGTGCCAGTAGTATAAACCTAGCGGGAGTCAATGAGCAGTTCTTC

d_gene: TRBD2
v_gene: TRBV19
j_gene: TRBJ2-7
abundance: .
CDR3aa: CASSHGTSDEQYF
CDR3nt: TGTGCCAGTAGTCATGGGACTAGCGACGAGCAGTACTTC

d_gene: .
v_gene: TRBV7-6
j_gene: TRBJ2-5
abundance: once
CDR3aa: CASSLPWSATQYF
CDR3nt: TGTGCCAGCAGCTTACCGTGGAGCGCGACCCAGTACTTC

d_gene: .
v_gene: TRBV9
j_gene: TRBJ1-4
abundance: .
CDR3aa: CASSRRRVDEKLFF
CDR3nt: TGTGCCAGCAGTCGTCGTCGAGTAGATGAAAAACTGTTTTTT

d_gene: TRBD2
v_gene: TRBV3-1/TRBV3-2
j_gene: TRBJ2-3
abundance: .
CDR3aa: CASSPGRTDTQYF
CDR3nt: TGTGCCAGCAGCCCCGGGAGGACAGATACGCAGTATTTT

d_gene: .
v_gene: TRBV5-1
j_gene: TRBJ2-3
abundance: .
CDR3aa: CASSLVAGNLPGPQYF
CDR3nt: TGCGCCAGCAGCTTGGTGGCAGGGAATTTGCCCGGGCCGCAGTATTTT

d_gene: TRBD1
v_gene: TRBV28
j_gene: TRBJ1-4
abundance: .
CDR3aa: CASSEPGQKNEKLFF
CDR3nt: TGTGCCAGCAGTGAACCGGGACAGAAGAATGAAAAACTGTTTTTT

d_gene: TRBD1
v_gene: TRBV19
j_gene: TRBJ1-1
abundance: .
CDR3aa: CASSLQGAGEAFF
CDR3nt: TGTGCCAGTAGCCTACAGGGGGCAGGTGAAGCTTTCTTT

d_gene: .
v_gene: TRBV4-2
j_gene: TRBJ1-1
abundance: .
CDR3aa: CASSHIQGNTEAFF
CDR3nt: TGTGCCAGCAGCCATATACAGGGGAACACTGAAGCTTTCTTT

d_gene: .
v_gene: TRBV12-5
j_gene: TRBJ2-7
abundance: .
CDR3aa: CASGLQQNYEQYF
CDR3nt: TGTGCTAGTGGTTTGCAACAGAACTACGAGCAGTACTTC

d_gene: .
v_gene: TRBV6-5
j_gene: TRBJ1-6
abundance: .
CDR3aa: CASSPDTDNNSPLHF
CDR3nt: TGTGCCAGCAGCCCGGACACCGATAATAATTCACCCCTCCACTTT

d_gene: TRBD2
v_gene: TRBV24-1
j_gene: TRBJ2-1
abundance: .
CDR3aa: CATSDFRLAGGPGEQFF
CDR3nt: TGTGCCACCAGTGATTTCCGACTAGCGGGAGGGCCGGGTGAGCAGTTCTTC

d_gene: TRBD1
v_gene: TRBV7-9
j_gene: TRBJ1-2
abundance: .
CDR3aa: CASSFQDRDYGYTF
CDR3nt: TGTGCCAGCAGCTTTCAGGACAGGGACTATGGCTACACCTTC

d_gene: TRBD2
v_gene: TRBV9
j_gene: TRBJ2-1
abundance: .
CDR3aa: CASSVLSGTLNEQFF
CDR3nt: TGTGCCAGCAGCGTCCTTAGCGGGACTCTGAATGAGCAGTTCTTC